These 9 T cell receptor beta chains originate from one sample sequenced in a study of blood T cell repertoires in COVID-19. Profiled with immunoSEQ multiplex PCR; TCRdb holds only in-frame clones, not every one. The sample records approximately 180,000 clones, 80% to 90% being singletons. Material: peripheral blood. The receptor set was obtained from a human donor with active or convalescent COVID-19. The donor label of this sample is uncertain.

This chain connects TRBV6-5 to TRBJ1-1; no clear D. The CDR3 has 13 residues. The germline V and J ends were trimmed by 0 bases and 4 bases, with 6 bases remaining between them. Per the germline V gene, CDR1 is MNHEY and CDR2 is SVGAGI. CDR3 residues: CASSYSILTEAFF. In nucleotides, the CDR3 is TGTGCCAGCAGTTACTCGATACTCACTGAAGCTTTCTTT.

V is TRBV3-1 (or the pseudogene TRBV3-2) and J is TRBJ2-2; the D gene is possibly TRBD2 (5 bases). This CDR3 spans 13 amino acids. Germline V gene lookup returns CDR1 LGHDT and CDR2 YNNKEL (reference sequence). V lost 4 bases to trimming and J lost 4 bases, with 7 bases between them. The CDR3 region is CASSPRGTGELFF. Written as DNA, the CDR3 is TGTGCCAGCAGCCCTCGGGGCACCGGGGAGCTGTTTTTT.

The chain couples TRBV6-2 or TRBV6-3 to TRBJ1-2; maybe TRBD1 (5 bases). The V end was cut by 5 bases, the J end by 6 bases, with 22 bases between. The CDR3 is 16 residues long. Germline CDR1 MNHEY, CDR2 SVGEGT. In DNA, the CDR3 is TGTGCCAGCAGTAAACCAAGCGGGGCTTACGCCAATGGCTACACCTTC. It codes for CASSKPSGAYANGYTF.

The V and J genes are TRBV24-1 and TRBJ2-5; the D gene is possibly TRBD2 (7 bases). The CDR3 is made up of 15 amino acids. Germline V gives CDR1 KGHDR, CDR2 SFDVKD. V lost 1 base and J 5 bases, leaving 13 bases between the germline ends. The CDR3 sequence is CATSDFRGARETQYF. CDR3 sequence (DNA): TGTGCCACCAGTGATTTCCGGGGGGCCCGTGAGACCCAGTACTTC.

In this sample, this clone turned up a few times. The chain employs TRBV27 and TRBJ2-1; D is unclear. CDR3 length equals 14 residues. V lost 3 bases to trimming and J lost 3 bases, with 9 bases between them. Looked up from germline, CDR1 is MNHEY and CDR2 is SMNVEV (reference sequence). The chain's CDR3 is CASSFGTVYNEQFF. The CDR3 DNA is TGTGCCAGCAGTTTCGGAACAGTCTACAATGAGCAGTTCTTC.

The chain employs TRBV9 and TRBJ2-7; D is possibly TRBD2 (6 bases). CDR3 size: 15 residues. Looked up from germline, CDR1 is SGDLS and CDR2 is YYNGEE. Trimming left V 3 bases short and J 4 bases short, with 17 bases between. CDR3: CASSASSAIAYEQYF. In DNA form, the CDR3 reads TGTGCCAGCAGCGCGTCTAGCGCCATAGCGTACGAGCAGTACTTC. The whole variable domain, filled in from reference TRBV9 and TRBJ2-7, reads DSGVTQTPKHLITATGQRVTLRCSPRSGDLSVYWYQQSLDQGLQFLIQYYNGEERAKGNILERFSAQQFPDLHSELNLSSLELGDSALYFCASSASSAIAYEQYFGPGTRLTVT.

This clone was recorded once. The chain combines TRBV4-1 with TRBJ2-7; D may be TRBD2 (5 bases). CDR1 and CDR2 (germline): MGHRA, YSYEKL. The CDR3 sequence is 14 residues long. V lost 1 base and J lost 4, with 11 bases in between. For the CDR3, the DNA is TGCGCCAGCAGCCAAGGGAACTCGGGATACGAGCAGTACTTC. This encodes CASSQGNSGYEQYF.

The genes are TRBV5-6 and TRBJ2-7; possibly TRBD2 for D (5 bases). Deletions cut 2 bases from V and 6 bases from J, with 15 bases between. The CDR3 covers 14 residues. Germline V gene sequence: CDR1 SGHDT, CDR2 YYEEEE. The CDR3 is CASSFVGLEGEQYF. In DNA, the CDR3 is TGTGCCAGCAGCTTTGTGGGTCTTGAGGGCGAGCAGTACTTC.

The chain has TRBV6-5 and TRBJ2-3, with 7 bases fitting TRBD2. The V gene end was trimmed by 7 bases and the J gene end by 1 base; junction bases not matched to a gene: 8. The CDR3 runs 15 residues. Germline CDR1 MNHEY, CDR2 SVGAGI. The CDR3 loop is CASTPRRGGTDTQYF. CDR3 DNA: TGTGCCAGCACCCCCCGCCGGGGGGGCACAGATACGCAGTATTTT.